This is a list of T cell receptor beta chains from one sample in a study of cytomegalovirus exposure and HLA in healthy donors. The protocol was immunoSEQ multiplex PCR, while the TCRdb copy is restricted to in-frame clones and leaves out a portion. This table holds about 250,000 clones, roughly 87% found once. What was sequenced was PBMCs. Every receptor here comes from a man aged 18 to 29 in good health and CMV-seropositive. The CDR3 runs from the conserved cysteine through the conserved F or W. The D gene is left open where the match is weak. Some rows have no size entry. The others give once, few or many, or a class for an expanded clone.

J gene: TRBJ1-4
V gene: TRBV7-9
clone size: NA
D gene: NA
CDR3 DNA: TGTGCCAGCAGCTCAGGGACTGCGGGGGGTGAAAAACTGTTTTTT
CDR3 protein: CASSSGTAGGEKLFF

J gene: TRBJ1-4
V gene: TRBV4-3
clone size: NA
D gene: TRBD1
CDR3 DNA: TGCGCCAGCAGCCAAGAAAGGACAGGGAGGAAGGAAAAACTGTTTTTT
CDR3 protein: CASSQERTGRKEKLFF

J gene: TRBJ2-2
V gene: TRBV6-5
clone size: NA
D gene: TRBD2
CDR3 DNA: TGTGCCAGCAGTTTGGAGGGAGGGGAACACCGGGAGCTGTTTTTT
CDR3 protein: CASSLEGGEHRELFF

J gene: TRBJ2-1
V gene: TRBV27
clone size: NA
D gene: NA
CDR3 DNA: TGTGCCGTAAGGGGACCCCTCACCTACAATGAGCAGTTCTTC
CDR3 protein: CAVRGPLTYNEQFF

J gene: TRBJ2-7
V gene: TRBV5-1
clone size: NA
D gene: NA
CDR3 DNA: TGCGCCAGCAGTTATGGAGGGCCCTCAGGCAACGAGCAGTACTTC
CDR3 protein: CASSYGGPSGNEQYF

J gene: TRBJ2-4
V gene: TRBV29-1
clone size: NA
D gene: NA
CDR3 DNA: TGCAGCGTTGAAGGGTCCCCAGGGCCTAACATTCAGTACTTC
CDR3 protein: CSVEGSPGPNIQYF

J gene: TRBJ1-1
V gene: TRBV10-2
clone size: NA
D gene: NA
CDR3 DNA: TGCGCCAGCAGTGAGTTCTCTCTCCTGAAGGTTGAAGCTTTCTTT
CDR3 protein: CASSEFSLLKVEAFF

J gene: TRBJ2-1
V gene: TRBV5-1
clone size: NA
D gene: NA
CDR3 DNA: TGCGCCAGCAGCGGTCTTAGCAGCTCCTACAATGAGCAGTTCTTC
CDR3 protein: CASSGLSSSYNEQFF

J gene: TRBJ2-7
V gene: TRBV11-2
clone size: NA
D gene: NA
CDR3 DNA: TGTGCCAGCAGCCGAGAAGGGGGGGTCTGGGTCCCCTACGAGCAGTACTTC
CDR3 protein: CASSREGGVWVPYEQYF

J gene: TRBJ2-7
V gene: TRBV13
clone size: once
D gene: NA
CDR3 DNA: TGTGCCAGCAGCCTCGTAAGGGCGGGAGAGCAGTACTTC
CDR3 protein: CASSLVRAGEQYF

J gene: TRBJ1-5
V gene: TRBV30
clone size: NA
D gene: NA
CDR3 DNA: TGTGCCTGGAGTGCAGGGGTGGGGCAGCCCCAGCATTTT
CDR3 protein: CAWSAGVGQPQHF

J gene: TRBJ2-2
V gene: TRBV2
clone size: NA
D gene: NA
CDR3 DNA: TGTGCCAGCAGTGAAGCGCGAACCAGCGGGGAGCTGTTTTTT
CDR3 protein: CASSEARTSGELFF

J gene: TRBJ2-7
V gene: TRBV11-2
clone size: NA
D gene: NA
CDR3 DNA: TGTGCCAGCAGCTTTGGGGGGAGAGGATCCTACGAGCAGTACTTC
CDR3 protein: CASSFGGRGSYEQYF

J gene: TRBJ2-7
V gene: TRBV11-3
clone size: NA
D gene: NA
CDR3 DNA: TGTGCCAGCAGCATAGGGACGCCCTCCTACGAGCAGTACTTC
CDR3 protein: CASSIGTPSYEQYF

J gene: TRBJ2-2
V gene: TRBV11-3
clone size: once
D gene: NA
CDR3 DNA: TGTGCCAGCAGGGCAACAGGGAACACCGGGGAGCTGTTTTTT
CDR3 protein: CASRATGNTGELFF

J gene: TRBJ2-1
V gene: TRBV30
clone size: once
D gene: NA
CDR3 DNA: TGTGCCCATGGGCGGACAGTGGATGAGCAGTTCTTC
CDR3 protein: CAHGRTVDEQFF

J gene: TRBJ2-2
V gene: TRBV5-4
clone size: NA
D gene: TRBD1
CDR3 DNA: TGTGCCAGCAGCGGTCTATGGACAGGGGAGGAAAACACCGGGGAGCTGTTTTTT
CDR3 protein: CASSGLWTGEENTGELFF

J gene: TRBJ2-7
V gene: TRBV5-6
clone size: NA
D gene: TRBD2
CDR3 DNA: TGTGCCAGCAGCTCTGGGGGACTAGCGAGGTACGAGCAGTACTTC
CDR3 protein: CASSSGGLARYEQYF

J gene: TRBJ2-7
V gene: TRBV7-2
clone size: NA
D gene: TRBD1
CDR3 DNA: TGTGCCAGCAGAGGGGACAGGGGCTACGAGCAGTACTTC
CDR3 protein: CASRGDRGYEQYF

J gene: TRBJ2-1
V gene: TRBV5-6
clone size: NA
D gene: TRBD2
CDR3 DNA: TGTGCCAGCAGCTTCCCTAGCGGGAGTAATGAGCAGTTCTTC
CDR3 protein: CASSFPSGSNEQFF

J gene: TRBJ2-7
V gene: TRBV6-1
clone size: NA
D gene: NA
CDR3 DNA: TGTGCCAGCAGACTCACTAGCTCCTACGAGCAGTACTTC
CDR3 protein: CASRLTSSYEQYF

J gene: TRBJ2-3
V gene: TRBV2
clone size: NA
D gene: TRBD2
CDR3 DNA: TGTGCCAGCAGTGAACTTGCTAGCGGCCCAGATACGCAGTATTTT
CDR3 protein: CASSELASGPDTQYF

J gene: TRBJ2-1
V gene: TRBV9
clone size: once
D gene: TRBD2
CDR3 DNA: TGTGCCAGCAGCGTAGGGGTAGCGGGAGGGACAACGCAGTTCTTC
CDR3 protein: CASSVGVAGGTTQFF

J gene: TRBJ2-3
V gene: TRBV4-1
clone size: NA
D gene: NA
CDR3 DNA: TGCGCCAGCAGCCAAATCCTCGGGGATACGCAGTATTTT
CDR3 protein: CASSQILGDTQYF

J gene: TRBJ2-7
V gene: TRBV27
clone size: NA
D gene: TRBD1
CDR3 DNA: TGTGCCAGCAGTTTGGGGACAGGGCGAGAGCAGTACTTC
CDR3 protein: CASSLGTGREQYF

J gene: TRBJ2-1
V gene: TRBV5-4
clone size: once
D gene: NA
CDR3 DNA: TGTGCCAGCAGCTTGGCAGGGATAAATGAGCAGTTCTTC
CDR3 protein: CASSLAGINEQFF

J gene: TRBJ2-5
V gene: TRBV5-5
clone size: few
D gene: TRBD2
CDR3 DNA: TGTGCCAGCAGTCCTACTAGCGGGATAAAGACCCAGTACTTC
CDR3 protein: CASSPTSGIKTQYF

J gene: TRBJ1-4
V gene: TRBV6-1
clone size: NA
D gene: NA
CDR3 DNA: TGTGCCAGCAGTGAGGGGGGCGCCTCCGATGAAAAACTGTTTTTT
CDR3 protein: CASSEGGASDEKLFF

J gene: TRBJ2-3
V gene: TRBV5-1
clone size: NA
D gene: TRBD2
CDR3 DNA: TGCGCCAGCAGCCGGGTGACTAGCGGGAGCACAGATACGCAGTATTTT
CDR3 protein: CASSRVTSGSTDTQYF

J gene: TRBJ1-2
V gene: TRBV7-2
clone size: once
D gene: TRBD1
CDR3 DNA: TGTGCCAGCAGCATCGGACAGGGGGCTTATGGCTACACCTTC
CDR3 protein: CASSIGQGAYGYTF

J gene: TRBJ2-2
V gene: TRBV18
clone size: NA
D gene: NA
CDR3 DNA: TGTGCCAGCTCATCCGGGACGGAGAACACCGGGGAGCTGTTTTTT
CDR3 protein: CASSSGTENTGELFF

J gene: TRBJ1-1
V gene: TRBV9
clone size: NA
D gene: TRBD1
CDR3 DNA: TGTGCCAGCAGCGCCCGGACAGGCATGAACACTGAAGCTTTCTTT
CDR3 protein: CASSARTGMNTEAFF

J gene: TRBJ2-7
V gene: TRBV2
clone size: NA
D gene: NA
CDR3 DNA: TGTGCCAGCAGTGGGGAGACCTACGAGCAGTACTTC
CDR3 protein: CASSGETYEQYF

J gene: TRBJ1-2
V gene: TRBV2
clone size: NA
D gene: NA
CDR3 DNA: TGTGCCAGAGGCGGGGAGGGGTCCTATGGCTACACCTTC
CDR3 protein: CARGGEGSYGYTF

J gene: TRBJ1-1
V gene: TRBV7-3
clone size: NA
D gene: NA
CDR3 DNA: TGTGCCAGCAGCTTAATGTCCCCGGGACAAGGGAACACTGAAGCTTTCTTT
CDR3 protein: CASSLMSPGQGNTEAFF

J gene: TRBJ2-7
V gene: TRBV14
clone size: NA
D gene: TRBD1
CDR3 DNA: TGTGCCAGCAGCCAACGACAGGGCTTCGACGAGCAGTACTTC
CDR3 protein: CASSQRQGFDEQYF

J gene: TRBJ2-5
V gene: TRBV7-7
clone size: NA
D gene: TRBD1
CDR3 DNA: TGTGCCAGCAGCCGGACAGGGAGCGAGACCCAGTACTTC
CDR3 protein: CASSRTGSETQYF

J gene: TRBJ2-7
V gene: TRBV19
clone size: NA
D gene: TRBD2
CDR3 DNA: TGTGCCAGTCGACTTGCGGCGGGAGGGCAGGGCTACGAGCAGTACTTC
CDR3 protein: CASRLAAGGQGYEQYF

J gene: TRBJ2-3
V gene: TRBV6-5
clone size: NA
D gene: NA
CDR3 DNA: TGTGCCAGCAGTTCCTTCGGGACCGGAGATACGCAGTATTTT
CDR3 protein: CASSSFGTGDTQYF

J gene: TRBJ1-1
V gene: TRBV5-1
clone size: once
D gene: TRBD1
CDR3 DNA: TGCGCCAGCAGCTTGTACGGACAGGGGAGGAACACTGAAGCTTTCTTT
CDR3 protein: CASSLYGQGRNTEAFF

J gene: TRBJ2-7
V gene: TRBV27
clone size: NA
D gene: NA
CDR3 DNA: TGTGCCAGCACCCACGGGGGAAGCTACGAGCAGTACTTC
CDR3 protein: CASTHGGSYEQYF

J gene: TRBJ2-2
V gene: TRBV2
clone size: few
D gene: TRBD1
CDR3 DNA: TGTGCCAGCAGTGAGTCAGGGGGCTACACCGGGGAGCTGTTTTTT
CDR3 protein: CASSESGGYTGELFF

J gene: TRBJ1-2
V gene: TRBV5-6
clone size: NA
D gene: NA
CDR3 DNA: TGTGCCAGCAGCATTCGAGACTATGGCTACACCTTC
CDR3 protein: CASSIRDYGYTF

J gene: TRBJ2-2
V gene: TRBV6-6
clone size: NA
D gene: NA
CDR3 DNA: TGTGCCAGCAGCTCTTTGGACGGATCGAACACCGGGGAGCTGTTTTTT
CDR3 protein: CASSSLDGSNTGELFF

J gene: TRBJ2-5
V gene: TRBV7-9
clone size: NA
D gene: NA
CDR3 DNA: TGTGCCAGCAGCTTAGTCCGCCAGGAGACCCAGTACTTC
CDR3 protein: CASSLVRQETQYF

J gene: TRBJ2-3
V gene: TRBV5-6
clone size: once
D gene: TRBD1
CDR3 DNA: TGTGCCAGCAGCTGGACAGGGGTGGTAGATACGCAGTATTTT
CDR3 protein: CASSWTGVVDTQYF

J gene: TRBJ2-7
V gene: TRBV18
clone size: NA
D gene: NA
CDR3 DNA: TGTGCCAGCTCACCGGGGACCGCTAGTGAGCAGTACTTC
CDR3 protein: CASSPGTASEQYF

J gene: TRBJ2-5
V gene: TRBV30
clone size: NA
D gene: NA
CDR3 DNA: TGTGCCTGGAGTGTACAGGATCGGCTCGGGGAGACCCAGTACTTC
CDR3 protein: CAWSVQDRLGETQYF

J gene: TRBJ1-5
V gene: TRBV18
clone size: NA
D gene: NA
CDR3 DNA: TGTGCCAGCTCACCTGGGTTCAATCAGCCCCAGCATTTT
CDR3 protein: CASSPGFNQPQHF

J gene: TRBJ2-1
V gene: TRBV18
clone size: once
D gene: TRBD2
CDR3 DNA: TGTGCCAGCTCACCAGGGCTAGCGGCCAATGAGCAGTTCTTC
CDR3 protein: CASSPGLAANEQFF

J gene: TRBJ1-2
V gene: TRBV10-1
clone size: few
D gene: NA
CDR3 DNA: TGCGCCAGTAAGACAGGCGCCGGCTACACCTTC
CDR3 protein: CASKTGAGYTF

J gene: TRBJ2-7
V gene: TRBV27
clone size: NA
D gene: NA
CDR3 DNA: TGTGCCAGCAGCCACAGGCGTTCCTACGAGCAGTACTTC
CDR3 protein: CASSHRRSYEQYF

J gene: TRBJ2-1
V gene: TRBV5-1
clone size: NA
D gene: NA
CDR3 DNA: TGCGCCAGCAGCTTGGGTAGCACCAATGAGCAGTTCTTC
CDR3 protein: CASSLGSTNEQFF

J gene: TRBJ2-4
V gene: TRBV28
clone size: NA
D gene: TRBD2
CDR3 DNA: TGTGCCAGCAGTCAATTAGCGGGAGGGCCTCACATTCAGTACTTC
CDR3 protein: CASSQLAGGPHIQYF

J gene: TRBJ2-2
V gene: TRBV7-3
clone size: NA
D gene: NA
CDR3 DNA: TGTGCCAGCAGCCCGCCTGGGTCCCCCACCGGGGAGCTGTTTTTT
CDR3 protein: CASSPPGSPTGELFF

J gene: TRBJ2-3
V gene: TRBV5-6
clone size: NA
D gene: NA
CDR3 DNA: TGTGCCAGCAGCGTCCAGCGAGCTAGCACAGATACGCAGTATTTT
CDR3 protein: CASSVQRASTDTQYF

J gene: TRBJ2-2
V gene: TRBV11-3
clone size: NA
D gene: NA
CDR3 DNA: TGTGCCAGCAGCCCGGAGGGGGCAGGGAGCCTTGGGAACGGGGAGCTGTTTTTT
CDR3 protein: CASSPEGAGSLGNGELFF

J gene: TRBJ1-1
V gene: TRBV5-1
clone size: NA
D gene: NA
CDR3 DNA: TGCGCCAGCAGCTTGCGTGTGGAAAGAGGGGATGCTTTCTTT
CDR3 protein: CASSLRVERGDAFF

J gene: TRBJ2-2
V gene: TRBV5-4
clone size: NA
D gene: NA
CDR3 DNA: TGTGCCAGCAGCAGGACAACCACGAACACCGGGGAGCTGTTTTTT
CDR3 protein: CASSRTTTNTGELFF